The 22 T cell receptor beta chains reported below all come from one sample, sequenced in a study of tumor and adjacent non-tumor tissue in lung cancer. A modified ARM-PCR protocol with three rounds of nested PCR amplified TCRbeta. From the multiplex PCR reads, TCRdb called clonotypes with MiXCR, one entry per CDR3 protein. The sample has 200,000 or so distinct CDR3 sequences, about 71% seen once. No cell sorting was done before RNA was extracted from the tissue. Sequenced input: lung tumor tissue. Source of these receptors: a man in his sixties with non-small cell lung cancer.

This rearrangement joins TRBV5-1 to TRBJ2-7, with D perhaps matching TRBD2 (6 bases). Germline CDR1 reads SGHRS; CDR2 reads YFSETQ. The CDR3 spans 14 residues. Trimming cost V 4 bases and J 0 bases, with 11 bases left between them. The CDR3 loop reads CASSPGLSSYEQYF. The CDR3 DNA is TGCGCCAGCAGCCCGGGACTGAGCTCCTACGAGCAGTACTTC. Drawing the rest from reference TRBV5-1 and TRBJ2-7, the complete variable domain is KAGVTQTPRYLIKTRGQQVTLSCSPISGHRSVSWYQQTPGQGLQFLFEYFSETQRNKGNFPGRFSGRQFSNSRSEMNVSTLELGDSALYLCASSPGLSSYEQYFGPGTRLTVT.

This clonotype was seen only once. The chain recombines TRBV11-3 with TRBJ1-1; D is unresolved. V was shortened by 7 bases and J by 1 base, with 10 bases between the two germline ends. Germline V gene lookup returns CDR1 SGHNT and CDR2 YENEEA. This CDR3 spans 13 amino acids. CDR3 loop: CASNFQRNTEAFF. The CDR3 DNA sequence: TGTGCCAGCAACTTTCAGCGGAACACTGAAGCTTTCTTT.

The chain uses TRBV6-5 and TRBJ1-6; no clear D gene. The CDR3 sequence is 13 residues long. V gave up 5 bases and J gave up 10 bases, with 12 bases separating them. CDR1 is MNHEY and CDR2 is SVGAGI in the germline V gene. The CDR3: CASSDGEGSPLHF. The DNA of the CDR3 is TGTGCCAGCAGTGACGGGGAAGGATCACCCCTCCACTTT.

Concerning this clonotype itself: Mismatch with germline at one junction end may stem from a read error. The chain couples TRBV20-1 to TRBJ2-3; 7 nucleotides match TRBD2. Germline V gives CDR1 DFQATT, CDR2 SNEGSKA (reference sequence). This CDR3 is 15 amino acids long. CDR3 region: CSARDAGVVTVTQYF. CDR3 nucleotides: TGTAGTGCTAGAGACGCGGGAGTCGTCACAGTTACGCAGTATTTT.

Note on this clonotype: Given a much more abundant clone one base away, this may be a read error. The CDR3 DNA follows: TGCAGTGATAGGGACAGCTACGAGCAGTACTTC. Translating gives CSDRDSYEQYF. This rearrangement joins TRBV20-1 to TRBJ2-7, with 7 bases matching TRBD1. The CDR3 is 11 amino acids. With 7 bases clipped from V and 3 bases from J, the junction kept 3 bases outside the gene matches. The V gene's germline CDR1 is DFQATT and CDR2 SNEGSKA (reference sequence).

This clonotype has just one count. One end of the junction is discordant with germline, which a read error may explain. The genes are TRBV29-1 and TRBJ1-4, with D maybe TRBD1 (5 bases). The CDR3 runs 13 residues. Germline CDR1 and CDR2: SQVTM and ANQGSEA. CDR3 nucleotides: TGTAACGTGGAAGCCGGGGCCCATGAAAAACTGTTTTTT. It codes for CNVEAGAHEKLFF.

A word on this clonotype: A read error may be the cause here, since a much bigger clone is one base away. This chain connects TRBV4-1 to TRBJ2-5; 7 bases align to TRBD1. Germline V gene data show CDR1 as MGHRA and CDR2 as YSYEKL. The CDR3 covers 16 residues. CDR3 sequence: CASSQVGTAPEEIQYF. The CDR3 DNA follows: TGCGCCAGCAGCCAAGTTGGGACAGCCCCCGAAGAGATCCAGTACTTC.

Remarks on this clonotype: With a much larger clone just one base away, this may be a read error. The chain is built from TRBV20-1 and TRBJ1-5; D gene ambiguous. The CDR3 covers 14 residues. Germline-derived CDR1 and CDR2 are DFQATT and SNEGSKA (reference sequence). The DNA for the CDR3 is TGCAGTGCTAGAGATTCGTTAACCTCCCAGCCCCAGCGTTTT. It specifies CSARDSLTSQPQRF.

V is TRBV4-3 and J is TRBJ2-3, with no clear D. This CDR3 comprises 16 residues. CDR1 and CDR2 from the germline V gene are LGHNA and YSLEER. V was trimmed by 1 base and J by 5 bases, leaving 16 bases between them. The CDR3 spells CASSQADGRILDTQYF. The CDR3 DNA reads as TGCGCCAGCAGCCAAGCAGACGGACGCATCCTAGATACGCAGTATTTT.

J is TRBJ1-1 and V is TRBV12-3 or TRBV12-4; 8 bases fit TRBD1. This CDR3 is built from 14 residues. With 10 bases clipped from V and 6 bases from J, the junction kept 13 bases outside the gene matches. The CDR3 nucleotides read TGTGCCAATACCCCACGGACAGGGTTTTCTGAAGCTTTCTTT. Protein sequence: CANTPRTGFSEAFF.

This clonotype was counted many times. V is TRBV4-1 and J is TRBJ2-2; TRBD2 aligns across 12 bases. The CDR3 extends over 18 amino acids. The trim removed 3 bases at V and 7 bases at J, leaving 12 bases unmatched. CDR1 and CDR2 from the germline V gene are MGHRA and YSYEKL. CDR3 nucleotides: TGCGCCAGCAGCCAGGCGTCCCTAGCGGGGGGGTTTGTCGGGGAGCTGTTTTTT. Its translation is CASSQASLAGGFVGELFF.

Remarks on this clonotype: At one end, the junction sequence differs from germline, possibly due to a read error. The J gene is TRBJ1-1, the V gene TRBV20-1; perhaps TRBD1 as D (5 bases). CDR1 and CDR2 (germline): DFQATT, SNEGSKA (reference sequence). CDR3 length equals 12 residues. Written as DNA, the CDR3 is TGCAGTGCCAGGGACGGTAGAACTGACGCTTTCTTT. Its protein is CSARDGRTDAFF.

Concerning this clonotype: The junction shows a germline mismatch at one end, possibly a read error. J is TRBJ1-3 and V is TRBV6-1; D gene unclear. The CDR3 totals 14 residues. Germline assignment: CDR1 MNHNS and CDR2 SASEGT. CDR3 DNA sequence: TGTGCCAGCAGTGAACAAATCTCTGGAACCACCATATATTTT. Its protein is CASSEQISGTTIYF.

A remark on this clonotype: One end of the junction fails to match germline, which may point to a read error. V and J are TRBV12-3 or TRBV12-4 and TRBJ1-5, with a weak D call TRBD1 (6 bases). This CDR3 has 15 amino acids. CDR3 amino acids: CASSQQGISNLPQHF. The CDR3 nucleotides read TGTGCCAGCAGTCAGCAGGGGATTAGCAATCTGCCCCAGCATTTT.

Worth noting for this clonotype: A much more abundant neighbour one base away suggests this may be a read error. The V and J genes are TRBV29-1 and TRBJ2-2; D uncertain. CDR1 and CDR2 from the germline V gene are SQVTM and ANQGSEA. CDR3 length: 16 residues. Trimming took 4 bases from V and 5 from J, leaving 20 bases between them. The CDR3 coding sequence is TGCAGCGTTGTACTTAACGGCCGAACGGGTACCGGGGAGCTGTTTTTT. Its protein product is CSVVLNGRTGTGELFF.

V usage is TRBV7-3 and J usage is TRBJ2-1; 13 nucleotides align to TRBD2. This CDR3 has 16 residues. CDR1 SGHTA and CDR2 FQGTGA come from the germline V gene. With V trimmed by 5 bases and J by 5 bases, 6 bases remained unmatched. CDR3 sequence reads: CASSQTGTSGNNEQFF. The CDR3 nucleotides read TGTGCCAGCAGCCAAACCGGGACTAGCGGGAACAATGAGCAGTTCTTC. The complete variable domain, with remaining parts taken from reference TRBV7-3 and TRBJ2-1, reads GAGVSQTPSNKVTEKGKYVELRCDPISGHTALYWYRQSLGQGPEFLIYFQGTGAADDSGLPNDRFFAVRPEGSVSTLKIQRTERGDSAVYLCASSQTGTSGNNEQFFGPGTRLTVL.

As for this clonotype: This is likely a read error, given that the CDR3 carries no conserved phenylalanine or tryptophan at its end. V is TRBV29-1 and J is TRBJ1-1, with TRBD1 matching over 7 bases. CDR3 length: 13 residues. The germline CDR1 and CDR2 sequences are SQVTM and ANQGSEA. V lost 8 bases, J lost 4 bases, and 10 bases stayed unmatched. As DNA, the CDR3 is TGCAGCTCCCTGACAGGGACGAGCACTGAAGCTTTCCTT. It codes for CSSLTGTSTEAFL.

About this clonotype: One end of the junction does not line up with germline, which may come from a read error. The chain carries TRBV12-3 or TRBV12-4 and TRBJ1-4, with no clear D. CDR3 length: 17 amino acids. The CDR3 spells CDSSLAGIVRYNEKLFF. CDR3 coding DNA: TGTGACAGCAGTTTGGCCGGCATTGTCAGATATAATGAAAAACTGTTTTTT.

Worth noting for this clonotype: A much larger clone sits a single nucleotide away, making a read error possible. The chain is built from TRBV11-3 and TRBJ2-3, with 9 bases that match TRBD1. This CDR3 has 16 residues. Looked up from germline, CDR1 is SGHNT and CDR2 is YENEEA. CDR3 in DNA: TGTGCCAACAGCCAAACAGGGGGCACTGGCACAGATACGCAGTATTTT. Amino acid sequence: CANSQTGGTGTDTQYF.

As regards this clonotype: It may be a read error: a sequence one base away is much more abundant. CDR3 residues: CASSLCAPRGHQNIQYF. DNA of the CDR3: TGTGCCAGCAGCTTATGTGCCCCTCGGGGGCACCAAAACATTCAGTACTTC. The chain combines TRBV11-3 with TRBJ2-4; either TRBD1 or TRBD2 may fit D (6 bases each). The germline V gene has CDR1 SGHNT and CDR2 YENEEA. With 2 bases removed from V and 5 bases from J, the gap between germline ends came to 19 bases. There are 17 residues in the CDR3.

To note about this clonotype: This CDR3 fails to terminate in the conserved phenylalanine or tryptophan, so it likely reflects a read error. This chain uses TRBV20-1 with TRBJ2-4; TRBD2 is a possible D gene (6 bases). The CDR3 length is 13 residues. Germline V gene sequence: CDR1 DFQATT, CDR2 SNEGSKA (reference sequence). CDR3 sequence: CSTRDQVAEVQYL. In DNA form, the CDR3 reads TGCAGTACTAGAGATCAGGTAGCGGAGGTTCAGTACCTC.

In this sample, this clonotype turned up a few times. A much bigger clone sits one base away, suggesting this may be a read error. The CDR3 ends on some other residue instead of the conserved phenylalanine or tryptophan, so this is likely a read error. The genes are TRBV5-4 and TRBJ1-2; perhaps TRBD1 as D (6 bases). This CDR3 is built from 13 residues. The V end lost 1 base, the J end lost 8 bases, and 12 bases lay between the germline ends. Germline V gives CDR1 SGHNT, CDR2 YYREEE (reference sequence). For the CDR3, the DNA is TGTGCCAGCAGCTTGATGGGGGCGCGGGGCTACACCTTG. Its protein is CASSLMGARGYTL.